This T cell receptor (beta chain) derives from a study of blood T cell repertoires in COVID-19. Study background: The United States, Italy and Spain supplied acute and convalescent COVID-19 samples. In each case, the material was cDNA or gDNA derived from T cells, B-cell-depleted T cells, or PBMCs.

Per the original methods: Estimation of nucleated cell counts relied on the amplification of reference gene primers. TCRdb keeps only in-frame clones here, not all; method: immunoSEQ multiplex PCR. V and J calls and clone size follow that table, whereas D and trimming were derived from the DNA. The sample holds 88,000 or so clones, approximately 83% seen once. The table lists this clone with a few counts. V trimming: 2 bases; J trimming: 5 bases; junction bases outside the gene matches: 5. CDR3 length: 14 amino acids. Per the germline V gene, CDR1 is GTSNPN and CDR2 is SVGIG (reference sequence). The V gene is TRBV30, the J gene TRBJ2-2, with 7 positions matching TRBD2. The specimen sequenced was peripheral blood. This receptor was identified in a man aged 55 to 69 with acute or convalescent COVID-19. CDR3 residues: CAWSRLAVTGELFF. The CDR3 nucleotides read TGTGCCTGGAGTCGACTAGCAGTAACCGGGGAGCTGTTTTTT.